This T cell receptor beta chain was recorded in a study of blood T cells in healthy people across ages. Study-wide findings and caveats: There were more naive CD4+ cells and higher diversity in long-lived donors than in aged donors.

Worth noting for this clonotype: The target antigen is unknown.

Per germline, CDR1 DFQATT and CDR2 SNEGSKA (reference sequence). Trimming stripped 6 bases from V and 2 bases from J, with 14 bases between. The CDR3 spans 14 residues. With a J-beta primer mix and a sample-barcoded 5' primer, a second PCR ran 7 to 11 cycles. Via MiXCR, TCRdb re-called the 5' RACE reads, giving one row per CDR3 protein. The table has around 1.5 million distinct CDR3 sequences, roughly 40% seen once; the top ten hold 7.9%. The origin of this receptor is a woman aged 18 to 35 in good health. Sequencing used blood. The V gene is TRBV20-1, the J gene TRBJ1-5, with unresolved D. Here the CDR3 reads CSAVGGSGNQPQHF. For the CDR3, the DNA is TGCAGTGCCGTGGGAGGGAGCGGCAATCAGCCCCAGCATTTT.